The clone carrying this T cell receptor beta chain was seen repeatedly, ten times or more. Its antigen is still unknown. The data belong to a study of blood T cells in healthy people across ages. Study-level points and caveats: Age showed a roughly linear inverse relationship with TCR beta diversity per million T cells.

The V end lost 3 bases, the J end lost 4 bases, and 7 bases lay between the germline ends. The CDR3 spans 12 residues. Germline V gives CDR1 SQVTM, CDR2 ANQGSEA. Then a second PCR, running about 6 to 11 cycles, was carried out with a sample-barcoded 5' primer and a J-beta primer mix. TCRdb called the 5' RACE reads again in MiXCR, with one record for every CDR3 protein. Among hundreds of thousands of distinct CDR3 sequences, about 37% were seen once, and the ten largest hold 13%. The V call is TRBV29-1, the J call TRBJ2-1; D tentatively fits TRBD1 or TRBD2 (5 bases each). The TCR comes from a man aged 18-30 years in good health. Sequenced input: blood. The CDR3 DNA is TGCAGCGTTGATTGGGGGTACAATGAGCAGTTCTTC. Its translation is CSVDWGYNEQFF.